Given below is one T cell receptor (beta chain) in context. This entry belongs to a study of technical replicates of blood from a few donors. The data were produced by immunoSEQ multiplex PCR, yet TCRdb's version contains in-frame clones alone and is incomplete. The sample has some 49,000 clones, about 94% seen once. Between the trimmed V and J ends, which lost 7 bases and 1 base, there was a span of 4 bases. CDR3 length: 12 amino acids. Germline V lookup: CDR1 SNHLY, CDR2 FYNNEI. Source material: PBMCs. The origin of this receptor is a human donor in good health. Some clones in this sample may be carry-over from other donors' samples. The rearrangement links TRBV2 to TRBJ2-2, with no clear D. The CDR3 here is CASTGNTGELFF. The CDR3 bases are TGTGCCAGCACAGGGAACACCGGGGAGCTGTTTTTT.